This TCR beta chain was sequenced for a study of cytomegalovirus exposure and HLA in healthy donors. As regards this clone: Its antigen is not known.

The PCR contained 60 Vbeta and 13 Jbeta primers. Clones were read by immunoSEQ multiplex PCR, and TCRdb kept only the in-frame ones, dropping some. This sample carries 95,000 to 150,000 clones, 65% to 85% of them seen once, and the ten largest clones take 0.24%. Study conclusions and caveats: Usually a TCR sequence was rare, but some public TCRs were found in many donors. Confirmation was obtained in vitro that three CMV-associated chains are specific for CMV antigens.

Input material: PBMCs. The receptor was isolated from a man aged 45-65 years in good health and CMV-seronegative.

In nucleotides, the CDR3 is TGTGCCAGCAGTTGGCGGACAGGGGCAGGAACTGAAGCTTTCTTT. It specifies CASSWRTGAGTEAFF. This sequence joins TRBV27 and TRBJ1-1; 9 nucleotides match TRBD1. The trim removed 4 bases at V and 5 bases at J, leaving 8 bases unmatched. Germline lookup yields CDR1 MNHEY and CDR2 SMNVEV (reference sequence). The CDR3 loop spans 15 amino acids.